The source of this T cell receptor beta chain is a study of regulatory T cells in long-lasting Graves disease. Arm-PCR of CDR3 regions with iRepertoire HTBI primers generated TCR beta libraries. In the original analysis: Identified segments across samples numbered approximately 60 TRBV and over eleven TRBJ. TCRdb processed the multiplex PCR reads anew with MiXCR; each CDR3 protein has one entry. Clone size and V and J calls follow TCRdb, not the original study. The table records approximately 440,000 distinct CDR3 sequences, less than 25% of them present only once. Germline CDR1 and CDR2: SEHNR and FQNEAQ (reference sequence). J was trimmed by 2 bases and V by 2 bases; bases with no gene match: 7. The CDR3 has 16 residues. This clonotype has just a few counts. The antigen remains undetermined. As to time point: persistent/refractory GD, antithyroid drugs over 5 years with positive TRAb. PBMCs provided the RNA from which the TCR library was made. From an endocrinology department in Xi'an, China, came the patients. Roughly 8.6 milliliters of peripheral blood were drawn into EDTA tubes.

Broader study findings: Gene preferences differed: TRBV28, TRBJ1-2, TRBJ2-5 in persistent cases.

The sequencing here drew on peripheral blood mononuclear cells (PBMCs), taken when the disease was refractory, from a patient treated with antithyroid drugs. The source is a female donor with Graves disease. The chain joins TRBV7-9 to TRBJ2-7, with TRBD1 identical over 9 bases. CDR3 DNA sequence: TGTGCCAGCAGCTTATCCGGACAGGGGATTACCTACGAGCAGTACTTC. Protein: CASSLSGQGITYEQYF.